The 17 T cell receptor beta chains presented below share a single source sample, sequenced in a study of shared clonotypes between healthy human individuals. Profiled with immunoSEQ multiplex PCR; TCRdb holds only in-frame clones, not every one. The top ten hold approximately 0.1% of the sample, which has approximately 650,000 clones, roughly 95% seen once. CD45RO-negative, CCR7-selected cells formed the naive CD8 fraction, which excluded terminally differentiated effector memory CD45RA+ cells. The sequencing sample was made of naive CD8+ T cells sorted from blood. All receptors come from a woman between 25 and 40 years old in good health.

The V call is TRBV5-5, the J call TRBJ2-7; no reliable D call. CDR3 length equals 13 residues. Germline V gene data show CDR1 as SGHKS and CDR2 as YYEKEE (reference sequence). Between the trimmed V and J ends, which lost 1 base and 1 base, there was a span of 6 bases. CDR3 sequence reads: CASSLWGSYEQYF. CDR3 sequence (DNA): TGTGCCAGCAGCTTGTGGGGATCCTACGAGCAGTACTTC.

The V call is TRBV5-6, the J call TRBJ1-2; weak D call: TRBD1 (5 bases). CDR3 length: 16 residues. Per the germline V gene, CDR1 is SGHDT and CDR2 is YYEEEE. Trimming took 2 bases from V and 3 from J, leaving 17 bases between them. CDR3 protein: CASSLGAGSFDYGYTF. The CDR3 DNA is TGTGCCAGCAGCTTAGGGGCAGGAAGTTTTGACTATGGCTACACCTTC.

The chain carries TRBV6-5 and TRBJ2-7, with TRBD2 matching 11 bases. The CDR3 runs to 14 residues. Germline lookup yields CDR1 MNHEY and CDR2 SVGAGI. With V trimmed by 6 bases and J by 3 bases, 4 bases remained unmatched. As DNA, the CDR3 is TGTGCCAGCAGACTGACTAGCGGGGACTACGAGCAGTACTTC. Protein: CASRLTSGDYEQYF.

The rearrangement joins TRBV28 to TRBJ2-5, with D perhaps matching TRBD2 (6 bases). V dropped 2 bases and J dropped 9 bases, with 22 bases sitting between them. CDR3 length: 16 amino acids. Germline-derived CDR1 and CDR2 are MDHEN and SYDVKM. For the CDR3, the DNA is TGTGCCAGCAGTTTAATTTCGGCGGGACCCCATAGGGCCCAGTACTTC. It specifies CASSLISAGPHRAQYF.

The chain uses TRBV27 and TRBJ2-7, with D possibly matching TRBD1 (5 bases). The CDR3 has 14 residues. Trimming pared 8 bases from V and 3 bases from J, leaving 17 bases between. Germline V gene data show CDR1 as MNHEY and CDR2 as SMNVEV (reference sequence). Here the CDR3 reads CASGQSPSNYEQYF. The CDR3 coding sequence is TGTGCCAGCGGACAATCTCCTAGTAACTACGAGCAGTACTTC.

The chain links TRBV28 to TRBJ2-5, with 8 bases lining up with TRBD2. The germline V gene has CDR1 MDHEN and CDR2 SYDVKM. This CDR3 is built from 17 residues. V was pared by 2 bases and J by 4 bases, with 12 bases of the junction left unmatched. This CDR3 is CASSLAGGINGAETQYF. CDR3 in DNA: TGTGCCAGCAGTTTAGCGGGAGGCATCAACGGTGCAGAGACCCAGTACTTC.

This chain joins TRBV29-1 and TRBJ1-2; D remains unclear. The V and J ends lost 7 bases and 4 bases respectively, with 13 bases between them. Germline V gene data show CDR1 as SQVTM and CDR2 as ANQGSEA. The CDR3 has 12 residues. The CDR3 sequence: CSATPDGYGYTF. CDR3 sequence (DNA): TGCAGCGCTACTCCGGACGGCTATGGCTACACCTTC.

This clone was detected only a few times. The V call is TRBV7-9, the J call TRBJ1-1; D uncertain. The CDR3 is made up of 11 amino acids. Looked up from germline, CDR1 is SEHNR and CDR2 is FQNEAQ (reference sequence). With 7 bases removed from V and 8 bases from J, the gap between germline ends came to 11 bases. CDR3 protein: CASIEGREAFF. DNA of the CDR3: TGTGCCAGCATAGAGGGTCGGGAAGCTTTCTTT. Looking up the rest from reference TRBV7-9 and TRBJ1-1 gives the full variable domain: DTGVSQNPRHKITKRGQNVTFRCDPISEHNRLYWYRQTLGQGPEFLTYFQNEAQLEKSRLLSDRFSAERPKGSFSTLEIQRTEQGDSAMYLCASIEGREAFFGQGTRLTVV.

As regards this clone: This sample also contains other DNA sequences that code for the same CDR3. J is TRBJ2-7 and V is TRBV11-2, with 8 positions matching TRBD1. CDR1 and CDR2 (germline): SGHAT, FQNNGV. V was clipped by 3 bases and J by 3 bases; unmatched bases: 1. The CDR3 runs 13 residues. CDR3 loop: CASSLGTGYEQYF. The CDR3 nucleotides are TGTGCCAGCAGCTTGGGGACAGGCTACGAGCAGTACTTC.

The chain links TRBV13 to TRBJ2-2; 10 positions agree with TRBD2. The ends lost 4 bases at V and 2 bases at J; junction bases unmatched: 7. Per germline, CDR1 PRHDT and CDR2 FYEKMQ (reference sequence). CDR3 size: 17 residues. The CDR3 spells CASSSRRTSGNTGELFF. The CDR3 nucleotides are TGTGCCAGCAGCTCCCGCCGGACTAGCGGCAACACCGGGGAGCTGTTTTTT.

This chain joins TRBV28 and TRBJ2-3; the D is unclear. The CDR3 is 11 residues long. Germline V gene data show CDR1 as MDHEN and CDR2 as SYDVKM. Trimming stripped 5 bases from V and 4 bases from J, with 4 bases between. The CDR3 bases are TGTGCCAGCAGTAGGGCAGATACGCAGTATTTT. Translating gives CASSRADTQYF.

This clone has only a few counts. The chain is built from TRBV30 and TRBJ1-2; 11 bases agree with TRBD1. The CDR3 is made up of 12 amino acids. J gave up 3 bases and V 8 bases, and 2 bases lay outside the gene matches. Germline-derived CDR1 and CDR2 are GTSNPN and SVGIG (reference sequence). CDR3 nucleotides: TGTGCCGGGGACAGGGGGGACTATGGCTACACCTTC. Translated, it gives CAGDRGDYGYTF.

This sequence joins TRBV9 and TRBJ2-7; 11 bases match TRBD2. After removal of 3 bases from V and 5 bases from J, the junction contained 7 bases not matched to a gene. The CDR3 covers 15 residues. CDR1 and CDR2 from the germline V gene are SGDLS and YYNGEE. The CDR3 DNA follows: TGTGCCAGCAGCGCGGCCGGGACTAGCGGCAACGAGCAGTACTTC. This gives the protein CASSAAGTSGNEQYF.

For this clone: This CDR3 is also generated by other DNA sequences in the sample. V is TRBV5-1 and J is TRBJ1-4; the match to TRBD1 covers 7 bases. V was pared by 0 bases and J by 8 bases, with 7 bases of the junction left unmatched. Germline V gene lookup returns CDR1 SGHRS and CDR2 YFSETQ. The CDR3 totals 15 residues. The CDR3 DNA is TGCGCCAGCAGCTTGGAAGGGGGCGCGGGGGAAAAACTGTTTTTT. Its translation: CASSLEGGAGEKLFF.

CDR3: CASSSLASRAGNTIYF. Here the CDR3 DNA reads TGTGCCAGCAGCTCCCTTGCCTCGAGGGCTGGAAACACCATATATTTT. The V gene is TRBV5-6, the J gene TRBJ1-3; D not resolved. The CDR3 sequence is 16 residues long. From germline, CDR1 is SGHDT and CDR2 YYEEEE. V was cut by 3 bases and J by 2 bases, with 15 bases left in between.

The V call is TRBV27, the J call TRBJ2-7; tentatively, D is TRBD1 or TRBD2 (6 bases each). Germline CDR1 reads MNHEY; CDR2 reads SMNVEV (reference sequence). This CDR3 has 16 residues. The V gene lost 7 bases and the J gene lost 6 bases, with 25 bases spanning the gap. CDR3 sequence: CASTPLGGALLAEQYF. CDR3 nucleotides: TGTGCCAGCACCCCTTTGGGGGGCGCCCTCTTAGCCGAGCAGTACTTC.

This clone turned up a few times. The J gene is TRBJ2-6, the V gene TRBV27; D uncertain. V gave up 0 bases and J gave up 3 bases, with 3 bases separating them. The CDR3 consists of 14 residues. Looked up from germline, CDR1 is MNHEY and CDR2 is SMNVEV (reference sequence). Here the CDR3 DNA reads TGTGCCAGCAGTTTATCGGGTGGGGCCAACGTCCTGACTTTC. Protein product: CASSLSGGANVLTF.